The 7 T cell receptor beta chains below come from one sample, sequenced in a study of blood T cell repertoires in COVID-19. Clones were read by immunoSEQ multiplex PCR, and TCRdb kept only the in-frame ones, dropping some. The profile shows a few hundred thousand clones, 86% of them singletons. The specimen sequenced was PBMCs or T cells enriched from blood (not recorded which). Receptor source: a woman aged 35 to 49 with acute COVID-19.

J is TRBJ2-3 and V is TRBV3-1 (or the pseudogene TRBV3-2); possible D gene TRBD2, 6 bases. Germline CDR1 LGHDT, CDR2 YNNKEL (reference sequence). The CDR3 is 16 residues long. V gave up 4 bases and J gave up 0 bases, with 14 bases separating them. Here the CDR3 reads CASSPRTTPSTDTQYF. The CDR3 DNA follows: TGTGCCAGCAGCCCCCGGACTACCCCTAGCACAGATACGCAGTATTTT.

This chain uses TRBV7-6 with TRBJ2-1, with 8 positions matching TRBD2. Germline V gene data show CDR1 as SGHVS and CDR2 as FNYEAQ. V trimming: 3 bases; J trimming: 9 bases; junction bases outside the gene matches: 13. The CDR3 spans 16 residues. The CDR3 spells CASSFMTGGDLGEQFF. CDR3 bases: TGTGCCAGCAGCTTTATGACCGGGGGGGACCTGGGTGAGCAGTTCTTC.

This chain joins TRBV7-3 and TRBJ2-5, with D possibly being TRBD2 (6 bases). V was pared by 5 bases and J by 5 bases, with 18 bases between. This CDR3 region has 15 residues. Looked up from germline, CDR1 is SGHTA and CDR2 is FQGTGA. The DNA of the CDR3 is TGTGCCAGCAGCCCCCAAGCGGGCGCCAGCGAGACCCAGTACTTC. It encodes CASSPQAGASETQYF.

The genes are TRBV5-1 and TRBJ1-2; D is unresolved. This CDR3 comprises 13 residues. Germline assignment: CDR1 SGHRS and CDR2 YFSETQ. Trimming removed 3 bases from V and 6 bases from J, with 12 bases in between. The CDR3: CASSSQSLNGYTF. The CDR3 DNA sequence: TGCGCCAGCAGCTCACAGAGTCTTAATGGCTACACCTTC.

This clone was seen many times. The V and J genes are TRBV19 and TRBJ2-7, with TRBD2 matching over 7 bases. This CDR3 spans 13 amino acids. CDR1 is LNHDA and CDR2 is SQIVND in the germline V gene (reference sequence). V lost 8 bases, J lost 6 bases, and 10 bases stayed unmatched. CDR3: CASAGSGMVEQYF. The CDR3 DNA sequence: TGTGCCAGTGCCGGCAGCGGGATGGTCGAGCAGTACTTC.

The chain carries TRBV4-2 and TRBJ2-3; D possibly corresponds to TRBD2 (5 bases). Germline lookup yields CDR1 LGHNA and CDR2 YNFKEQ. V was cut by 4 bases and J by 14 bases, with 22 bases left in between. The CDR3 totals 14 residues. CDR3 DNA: TGTGCCAGCAGCCTAGCGAGGACTTCTCCCCTAGGGTATTTT. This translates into CASSLARTSPLGYF.

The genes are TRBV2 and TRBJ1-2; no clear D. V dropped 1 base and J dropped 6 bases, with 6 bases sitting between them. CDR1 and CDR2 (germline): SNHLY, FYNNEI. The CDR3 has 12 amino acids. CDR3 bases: TGTGCCAGCAGTGAAGACGGAGATGGCTACACCTTC. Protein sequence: CASSEDGDGYTF.